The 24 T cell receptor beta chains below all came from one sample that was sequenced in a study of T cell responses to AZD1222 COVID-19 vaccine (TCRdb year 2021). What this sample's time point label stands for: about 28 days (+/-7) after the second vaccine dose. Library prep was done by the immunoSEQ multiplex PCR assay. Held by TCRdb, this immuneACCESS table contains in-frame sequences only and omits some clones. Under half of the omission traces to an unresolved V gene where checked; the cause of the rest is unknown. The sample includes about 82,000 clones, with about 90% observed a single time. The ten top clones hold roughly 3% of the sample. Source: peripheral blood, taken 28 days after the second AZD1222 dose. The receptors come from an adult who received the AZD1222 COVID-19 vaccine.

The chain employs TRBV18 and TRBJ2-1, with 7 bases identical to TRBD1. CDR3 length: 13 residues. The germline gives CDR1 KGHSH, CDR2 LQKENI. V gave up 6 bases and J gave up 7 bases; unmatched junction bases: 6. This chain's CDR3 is CASSRRQGNEQFF. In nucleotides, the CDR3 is TGTGCCAGCTCCCGAAGACAGGGTAATGAGCAGTTCTTC.

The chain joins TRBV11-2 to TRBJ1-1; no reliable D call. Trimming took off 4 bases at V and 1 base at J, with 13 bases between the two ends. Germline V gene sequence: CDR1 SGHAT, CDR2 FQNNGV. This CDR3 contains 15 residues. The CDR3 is CASSYSNWGNTEAFF. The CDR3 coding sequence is TGTGCCAGCAGCTATTCCAACTGGGGGAACACTGAAGCTTTCTTT.

The CDR3 sequence: CATSDSRQGPSYNEQFF. The CDR3 coding sequence is TGTGCCACCAGTGACTCCCGACAGGGCCCCTCCTACAATGAGCAGTTCTTC. The chain couples TRBV24-1 to TRBJ2-1; 7 positions match TRBD1. Trimming removed 4 bases from V and 0 bases from J; junction bases left unmatched: 8. Germline V gene lookup returns CDR1 KGHDR and CDR2 SFDVKD. This CDR3 is 17 amino acids long.

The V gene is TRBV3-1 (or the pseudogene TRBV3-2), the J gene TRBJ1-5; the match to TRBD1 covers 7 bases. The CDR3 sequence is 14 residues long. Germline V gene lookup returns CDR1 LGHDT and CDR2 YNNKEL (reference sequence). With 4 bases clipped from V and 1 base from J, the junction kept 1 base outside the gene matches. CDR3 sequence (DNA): TGTGCCAGCAGCCCAGGGGGGAGCAATCAGCCCCAGCATTTT. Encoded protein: CASSPGGSNQPQHF.

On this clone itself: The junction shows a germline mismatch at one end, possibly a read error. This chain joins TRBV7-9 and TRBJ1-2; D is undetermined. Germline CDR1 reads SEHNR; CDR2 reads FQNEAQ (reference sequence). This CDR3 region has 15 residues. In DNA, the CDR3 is TGTGCCAGCAGCTTCGATGAACTACCCAACTATAGCTACACCTTC. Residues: CASSFDELPNYSYTF.

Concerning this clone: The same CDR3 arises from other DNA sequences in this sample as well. DNA of the CDR3: TGTGCCAGCTCACCGTTGGGACACTTGAACACTGAAGCTTTCTTT. It yields the protein CASSPLGHLNTEAFF. J is TRBJ1-1 and V is TRBV18, with D tentatively TRBD1 (6 bases). There are 15 residues in the CDR3. CDR1 is KGHSH, CDR2 LQKENI, per germline. Deletions cut 3 bases from V and 0 bases from J, with 11 bases between.

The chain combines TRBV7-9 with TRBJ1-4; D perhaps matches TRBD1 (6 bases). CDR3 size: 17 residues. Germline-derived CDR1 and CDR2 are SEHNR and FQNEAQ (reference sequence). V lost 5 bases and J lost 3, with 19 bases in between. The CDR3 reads CASSLPVGGPSNEKLFF. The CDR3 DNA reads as TGTGCCAGCAGCCTGCCCGTCGGGGGCCCCTCTAATGAAAAACTGTTTTTT.

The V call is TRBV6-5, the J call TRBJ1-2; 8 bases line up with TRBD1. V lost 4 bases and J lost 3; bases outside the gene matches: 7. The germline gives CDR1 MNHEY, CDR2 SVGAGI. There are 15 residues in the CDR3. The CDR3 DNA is TGTGCCAGCAGTTTGTCAGGGGGCGCGGACTATGGCTACACCTTC. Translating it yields CASSLSGGADYGYTF.

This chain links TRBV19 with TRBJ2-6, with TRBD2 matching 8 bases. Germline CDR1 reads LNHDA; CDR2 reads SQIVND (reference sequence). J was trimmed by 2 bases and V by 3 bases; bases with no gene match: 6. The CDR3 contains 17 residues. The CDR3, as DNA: TGTGCCAGTAGTATCGGGGGGGGAAGCGCTGGGGCCAACGTCCTGACTTTC. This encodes CASSIGGGSAGANVLTF.

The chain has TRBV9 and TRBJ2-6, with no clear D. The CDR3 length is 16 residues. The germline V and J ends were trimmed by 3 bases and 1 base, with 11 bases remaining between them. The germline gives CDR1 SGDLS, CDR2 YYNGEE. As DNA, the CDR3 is TGTGCCAGCAGCGACGGACGGAATTCTGGGGCCAACGTCCTGACTTTC. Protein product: CASSDGRNSGANVLTF.

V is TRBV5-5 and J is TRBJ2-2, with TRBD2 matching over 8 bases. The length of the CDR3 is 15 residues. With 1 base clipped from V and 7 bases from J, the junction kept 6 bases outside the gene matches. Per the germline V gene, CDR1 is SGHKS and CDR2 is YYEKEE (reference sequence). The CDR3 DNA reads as TGTGCCAGCAGCTTGTCAGCGGGAGCGAACGGGGAGCTGTTTTTT. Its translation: CASSLSAGANGELFF.

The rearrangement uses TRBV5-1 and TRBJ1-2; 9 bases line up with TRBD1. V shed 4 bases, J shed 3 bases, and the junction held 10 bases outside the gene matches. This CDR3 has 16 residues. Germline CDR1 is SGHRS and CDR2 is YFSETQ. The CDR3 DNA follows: TGCGCCAGCAGCCCAGGTCACAGGGGGCGCGACTATGGCTACACCTTC. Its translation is CASSPGHRGRDYGYTF.

The CDR3: CASSFSRQETQYF. The DNA of the CDR3 is TGTGCCAGCAGCTTTTCCAGACAAGAGACCCAGTACTTC. The chain links TRBV7-2 to TRBJ2-5; no reliable D call. CDR1 is SGHTA and CDR2 is FQGNSA in the germline V gene. This CDR3 comprises 13 residues. V dropped 3 bases and J dropped 2 bases, with 7 bases sitting between them.

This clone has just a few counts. The DNA for the CDR3 is TGTGCCAGCAGTTACCGTAGCGGGGGGGAGGCTGATACGCAGTATTTT. It translates to CASSYRSGGEADTQYF. V gene TRBV6-5 combines with J gene TRBJ2-3, with 11 bases that match TRBD2. CDR1 and CDR2 (germline): MNHEY, SVGAGI. V lost 2 bases to trimming and J lost 6 bases; unmatched junction nucleotides: 7. CDR3 size: 16 residues.

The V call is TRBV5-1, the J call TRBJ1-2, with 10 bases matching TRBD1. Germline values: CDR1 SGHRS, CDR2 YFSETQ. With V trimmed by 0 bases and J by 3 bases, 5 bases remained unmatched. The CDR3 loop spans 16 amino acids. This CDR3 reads CASSLAGQGVDYGYTF. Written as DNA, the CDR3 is TGCGCCAGCAGCTTGGCAGGACAGGGGGTGGACTATGGCTACACCTTC.

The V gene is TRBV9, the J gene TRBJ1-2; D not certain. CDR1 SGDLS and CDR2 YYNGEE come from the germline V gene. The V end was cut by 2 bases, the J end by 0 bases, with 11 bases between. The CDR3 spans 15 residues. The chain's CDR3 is CASSVDDGSNYGYTF. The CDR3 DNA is TGTGCCAGCAGCGTTGATGACGGATCTAACTATGGCTACACCTTC.

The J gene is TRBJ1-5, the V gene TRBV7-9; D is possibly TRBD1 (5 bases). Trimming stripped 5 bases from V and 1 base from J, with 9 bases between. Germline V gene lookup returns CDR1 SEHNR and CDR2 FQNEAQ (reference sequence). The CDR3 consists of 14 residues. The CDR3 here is CASSPGGSNQPQHF. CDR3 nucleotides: TGTGCCAGCAGCCCTGGGGGGAGCAATCAGCCCCAGCATTTT.

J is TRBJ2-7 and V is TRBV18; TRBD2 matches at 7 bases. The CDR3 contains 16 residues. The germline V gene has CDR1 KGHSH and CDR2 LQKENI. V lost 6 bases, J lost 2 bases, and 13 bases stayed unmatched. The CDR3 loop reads CASSPSVLRGTYEQYF. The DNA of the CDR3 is TGTGCCAGCTCCCCTTCGGTTTTGCGGGGGACCTACGAGCAGTACTTC.

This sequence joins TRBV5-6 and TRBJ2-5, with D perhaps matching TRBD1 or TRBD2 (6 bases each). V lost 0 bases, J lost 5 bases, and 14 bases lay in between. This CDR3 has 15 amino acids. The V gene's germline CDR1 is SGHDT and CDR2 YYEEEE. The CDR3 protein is CASSLVGGPQETQYF. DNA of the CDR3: TGTGCCAGCAGCTTGGTAGGGGGGCCACAGGAGACCCAGTACTTC.

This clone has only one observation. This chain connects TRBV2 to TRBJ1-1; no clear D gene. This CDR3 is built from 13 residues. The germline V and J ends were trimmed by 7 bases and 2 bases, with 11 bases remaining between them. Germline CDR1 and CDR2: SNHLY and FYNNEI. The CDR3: CASMGRLNTEAFF. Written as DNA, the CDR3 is TGTGCCAGCATGGGCAGACTTAACACTGAAGCTTTCTTT. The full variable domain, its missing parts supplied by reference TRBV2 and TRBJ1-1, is EPEVTQTPSHQVTQMGQEVILRCVPISNHLYFYWYRQILGQKVEFLVSFYNNEISEKSEIFDDQFSVERPDGSNFTLKIRSTKLEDSAMYFCASMGRLNTEAFFGQGTRLTVV.

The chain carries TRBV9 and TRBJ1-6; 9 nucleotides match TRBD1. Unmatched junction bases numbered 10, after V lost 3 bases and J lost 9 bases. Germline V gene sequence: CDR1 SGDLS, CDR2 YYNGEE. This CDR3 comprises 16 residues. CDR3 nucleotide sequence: TGTGCCAGCAGCGGAGGGACCGGGACAGGGTTTTCACCCCTCCACTTT. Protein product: CASSGGTGTGFSPLHF.

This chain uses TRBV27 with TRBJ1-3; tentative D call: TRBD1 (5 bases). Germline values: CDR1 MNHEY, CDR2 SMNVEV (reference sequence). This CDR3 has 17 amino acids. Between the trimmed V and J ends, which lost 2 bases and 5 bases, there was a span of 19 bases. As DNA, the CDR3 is TGTGCCAGCAGTTTAAACAACCTCCCGGGACGGCGAAACACCATATATTTT. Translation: CASSLNNLPGRRNTIYF.

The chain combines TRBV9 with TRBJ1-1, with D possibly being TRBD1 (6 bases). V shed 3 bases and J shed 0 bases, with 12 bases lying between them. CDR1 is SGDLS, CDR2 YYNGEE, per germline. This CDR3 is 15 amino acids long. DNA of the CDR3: TGTGCCAGCAGCGGGAGGGACACCTTGAACACTGAAGCTTTCTTT. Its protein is CASSGRDTLNTEAFF.

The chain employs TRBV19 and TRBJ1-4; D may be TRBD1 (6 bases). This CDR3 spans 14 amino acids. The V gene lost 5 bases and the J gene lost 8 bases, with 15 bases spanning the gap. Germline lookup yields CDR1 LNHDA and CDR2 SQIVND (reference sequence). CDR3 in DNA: TGTGCCAGTAGTCCACAGGGTGTAAAAGAAAAACTGTTTTTT. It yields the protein CASSPQGVKEKLFF.